This is a list of T cell receptor beta chains from one sample in a study of T cell repertoires in cytomegalovirus infection. No antigen is known for these receptors. TCRdb called the reads again in MiXCR, with one record for every CDR3 protein. The table lists fewer than 1,000,000 distinct CDR3 sequences, around 32% of them singletons, with around an eighth in the top ten. The source material was cultured CD8+ T cells from PBMCs, sampled from culture after CMV antigen stimulation. These receptors originate from a human donor in good health (CMV status not recorded). Some clones in this sample may be carry-over from other donors' samples. The CDR3 runs from the conserved cysteine through the conserved F or W. D genes are given only for firm matches. Clone size, where shown, is once, few, many, or a class for clones that have expanded.

v_gene	d_gene	abundance	j_gene	CDR3nt	CDR3aa
TRBV7-9	TRBD1	.	TRBJ2-7	TGTGCCAGCAGCGGTCCGGGACAGGGGCACGAGCAGTACTTC	CASSGPGQGHEQYF
TRBV6-2/TRBV6-3	.	.	TRBJ1-1	TGTGCCACCATACAGGCCCTCCCCTCCTGGGGGAACACTGAAGCTTTCTTT	CATIQALPSWGNTEAFF
TRBV6-5	.	.	TRBJ1-1	TGTGCCACCGGGAGAACTGAAGCTTTCTTT	CATGRTEAFF
TRBV9	TRBD1	few	TRBJ2-3	TGTGCCAGCAGCGTACCCCGACAGGGATCAAGCACAGATACGCAGTATTTT	CASSVPRQGSSTDTQYF
TRBV10-2	.	once	TRBJ1-1	TGCGCCAGCAGTGAGTCAAAGGGCAAGTTCTTT	CASSESKGKFF
TRBV4-2	.	.	TRBJ1-2	TGTGCCAGCAGCCAAGATACCGGGGGCATAGCGGGCTACACCTTC	CASSQDTGGIAGYTF
TRBV4-1	.	few	TRBJ2-2	TGCGCCAGCAGCCAAGAAAGCGGGCCCACCGGGGAGCTGTTTTTT	CASSQESGPTGELFF
TRBV7-6	.	many	TRBJ2-7	TGTGCCAGCAGCTTAGTTGGGGGACTCTCCTACGAGCAGTACTTC	CASSLVGGLSYEQYF
TRBV7-8	TRBD1	few	TRBJ1-5	TGTGCCAGCAGCTGGGACAGCAACAATCCTTATAGCAATCAGCCCCAGCATTTT	CASSWDSNNPYSNQPQHF
TRBV27	.	.	TRBJ2-4	TGTGCCAGCAGTCCAGCCGCGACGGCCCTAGCCAAAAACATTCAGTACTTC	CASSPAATALAKNIQYF
TRBV12-3/TRBV12-4	.	few	TRBJ2-5	TGTGCCAGCAGTTTACGGGGGGCAAGAGAGACCCAGTACTTC	CASSLRGARETQYF
TRBV11-2	.	few	TRBJ1-1	TGTGCCAGCAGCCTGTGGACGAGGCGGGAGTTGAACACTGAAGCTTTCTTT	CASSLWTRRELNTEAFF
TRBV7-9	.	many	TRBJ1-5	TGTGCCAGCAGCCTGGGGGAAGATCAGCCCCAGCATTTT	CASSLGEDQPQHF
TRBV5-1	.	.	TRBJ2-7	TGCGCCAGCAGAGAGGGGGATACAGCGAACTACGAGCAGTACTTC	CASREGDTANYEQYF
TRBV9	TRBD1	.	TRBJ2-5	TGTGCCAGCAGCCCAGAGAGGGGGCGAGAGACCCAGTACTTC	CASSPERGRETQYF
TRBV27	TRBD1	few	TRBJ1-2	TGTGCCAGCAGTCCCGGACAGGGAAGTAGATATGGCTACACCTTC	CASSPGQGSRYGYTF
TRBV7-4	.	.	TRBJ1-5	TGTGTCAGCAGCGACACAGGGCAGCCCCAGCATTTT	CVSSDTGQPQHF
TRBV29-1	.	.	TRBJ1-2	TGCAGCGTAGGCCTCGGGGGAAATGGCTACACCTTC	CSVGLGGNGYTF
TRBV7-9	.	few	TRBJ2-5	TGTGCCAGCAGCTTAGGGCCGACAGTCCAAGAGACCCAGTACTTC	CASSLGPTVQETQYF
TRBV10-3	TRBD1	few	TRBJ2-1	TGTGCCATCGGTCTCTTACAGGGGGCGAATGAGCAGTTCTTC	CAIGLLQGANEQFF
TRBV7-3	.	.	TRBJ2-1	TGTGCCAGCAGCGCAGTGCTGGGGGATAATGAGCAGTTCTTC	CASSAVLGDNEQFF
TRBV6-1	.	.	TRBJ2-1	TGTGCCACCGTTCTAGCGGACAGGGTCCCCAATGAGCAGTTCTTC	CATVLADRVPNEQFF
TRBV27	TRBD1	.	TRBJ1-5	TGTGCCAGCAGGCAGGACAGGAGGAATCAGCCCCAGCATTTT	CASRQDRRNQPQHF
TRBV11-2	.	few	TRBJ2-1	TGTGCCACCAAGTATGGGGGATCCTACAATGAGCAGTTCTTC	CATKYGGSYNEQFF
TRBV7-6	TRBD2	few	TRBJ2-3	TGTGCCAGCAGCACACCGGGGGGGTGGTCAGATACGCAGTATTTT	CASSTPGGWSDTQYF
TRBV6-5	TRBD1	.	TRBJ1-4	TGTGCCAGCAGTTACGGGACAGGGGGACTTAATGAAAAACTGTTTTTT	CASSYGTGGLNEKLFF
TRBV7-4	.	.	TRBJ2-7	TGTGCCAGCAGCTTAGGGTACGAGAACTACGAGCAGTACTTC	CASSLGYENYEQYF
TRBV29-1	.	.	TRBJ2-3	TGCAGCGTTGAAGAAAGTGGGGATACGCAGTATTTT	CSVEESGDTQYF
TRBV7-2	.	many	TRBJ2-1	TGTGCCAGCAGCGACGAGAATGAGCAGTTCTTC	CASSDENEQFF
TRBV7-9	.	.	TRBJ2-7	TGTGCCAGCAGCCAGGACCGGCGGAAGCAGTACTTC	CASSQDRRKQYF
TRBV4-2	.	.	TRBJ1-2	TGTGCCAGCAGCCACCCAAAGGCTCACCCGGGACGCTACACCTTC	CASSHPKAHPGRYTF
TRBV2	.	few	TRBJ1-1	TGTGCCAGCAAAGAACTGGGATGGGGAACTGAAGCTTTCTTT	CASKELGWGTEAFF
TRBV5-4	.	.	TRBJ2-3	TGTGCCAGCAGCACCGGACTACCCACAGATACGCAGTATTTT	CASSTGLPTDTQYF
TRBV7-9	TRBD1	many	TRBJ2-5	TGTGCCAGCAGCTCAGGGACAGGGATGCAAGAGACCCAGTACTTC	CASSSGTGMQETQYF
TRBV28	.	.	TRBJ2-1	TGTGTCAGCAAAGACCTCCAGCGGACCTACAATGAGCAGTTCTTC	CVSKDLQRTYNEQFF
TRBV11-1	.	many	TRBJ2-2	TGTGCCAGCAGCTCCAACGGAGGGCCCGGGGAGCTGTTTTTT	CASSSNGGPGELFF
TRBV23-1	TRBD2	once	TRBJ2-5	TGCGCCAGTTCGGGGGGGACTCCACAAGAGACCCAGTACTTC	CASSGGTPQETQYF
TRBV6-5	TRBD1	few	TRBJ1-6	TGTGCCAGCAGGCTGACAGGGGCGGGGAATTCACCCCTCCACTTT	CASRLTGAGNSPLHF
TRBV9	.	.	TRBJ2-1	TGTGCCAGCAGCGTCCCCCTCGGGACTCCTCAGTCTGAGCAGTTCTTC	CASSVPLGTPQSEQFF
TRBV12-3/TRBV12-4	TRBD2	few	TRBJ2-7	TGTGCCAGCAGCCCCTGGCGGGGGGGCCCCTACGAGCAGTACTTC	CASSPWRGGPYEQYF
TRBV7-2	.	many	TRBJ2-7	TGTGCCAGCAGCCCTGTTGCTGGAGACTACGAGCAGTACTTC	CASSPVAGDYEQYF
TRBV10-3	.	.	TRBJ2-7	TGTGCCATCAGTGACAGTCCGGACCGTTACACGTACGAGCAGTACTTC	CAISDSPDRYTYEQYF
TRBV20-1	TRBD1	once	TRBJ1-4	TGCAGTGCCAAGGGACAGGGAAGGGAAAAACTGTTTTTT	CSAKGQGREKLFF
TRBV12-3/TRBV12-4	.	.	TRBJ1-5	TGTGCCAGCAGTTCCCGGGACTACAATCAGCCCCAGCATTTT	CASSSRDYNQPQHF
TRBV28	.	.	TRBJ2-2	TGTGCCAGCAGTTCGGGACCACAGGGAGACACCGGGGAGCTGTTTTTT	CASSSGPQGDTGELFF
TRBV12-5	.	few	TRBJ2-7	TGTGCTAGTGGTTTTGGGGGCTACGAGCAGTACTTC	CASGFGGYEQYF
TRBV27	TRBD1	.	TRBJ2-7	TGTGCCAGCAGTTACCGGACAGGGATCTACGAGCAGTACTTC	CASSYRTGIYEQYF
TRBV12-3/TRBV12-4	.	.	TRBJ2-1	TGTGCCAGCAGTTTTGAGGGAAGGGCATACAATGAGCAGTTCTTC	CASSFEGRAYNEQFF
TRBV7-9	TRBD1	.	TRBJ1-1	TGTGCCAGCAGGGGACAGGGTTTGGACACTGAAGCTTTCTTT	CASRGQGLDTEAFF
TRBV20-1	TRBD2	few	TRBJ2-3	TGCAGTGCTAGGACTAGCAATCTGGGTCCCACAGATACGCAGTATTTT	CSARTSNLGPTDTQYF
TRBV12-3/TRBV12-4	.	.	TRBJ2-1	TGTGCCAGCAGCCCCGCCAGGGTTTACAATGAGCAGTTCTTC	CASSPARVYNEQFF
TRBV19	.	few	TRBJ1-6	TGTGCCAGTAGGACCCAGGGGAATTCACCCCTCCACTTT	CASRTQGNSPLHF
TRBV27	.	.	TRBJ1-2	TGTGCCAGCAGTTTATCGATCTCCGGGGGCCCGCATGGCTACACCTTC	CASSLSISGGPHGYTF
TRBV7-9	.	many	TRBJ1-1	TGTGCCAGCAGCTTCAAGGGAACTGAAGCTTTCTTT	CASSFKGTEAFF
TRBV2	TRBD1	once	TRBJ2-5	TGTGCCAGCAGTGAACAGCAGGGGGATTCGGTAGAGACCCAGTACTTC	CASSEQQGDSVETQYF